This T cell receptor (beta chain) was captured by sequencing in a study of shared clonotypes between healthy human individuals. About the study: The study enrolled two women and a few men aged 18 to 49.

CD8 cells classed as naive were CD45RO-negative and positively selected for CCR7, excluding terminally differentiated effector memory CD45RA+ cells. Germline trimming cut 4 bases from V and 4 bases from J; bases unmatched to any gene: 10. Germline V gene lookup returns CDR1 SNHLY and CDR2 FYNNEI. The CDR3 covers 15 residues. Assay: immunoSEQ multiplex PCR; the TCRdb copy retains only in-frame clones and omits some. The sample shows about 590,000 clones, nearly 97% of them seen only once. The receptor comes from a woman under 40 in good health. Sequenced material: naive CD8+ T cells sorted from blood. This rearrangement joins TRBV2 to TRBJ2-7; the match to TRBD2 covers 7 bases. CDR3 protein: CASSAGGGKIYEQYF. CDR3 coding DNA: TGTGCCAGCAGTGCCGGGGGAGGGAAGATTTACGAGCAGTACTTC.